The TCR beta chain under discussion was sequenced for a study of blood T cell repertoires in COVID-19. The CDR3 length is 11 residues. Trimming stripped 7 bases from V and 3 bases from J, with 7 bases between. Sequencing was performed with immunoSEQ multiplex PCR; in TCRdb, only in-frame clones are kept and a portion is missing. The sample has approximately 250,000 clones; approximately 90% are singletons. Sample: PBMCs or T cells enriched from blood (not recorded which). The receptor was derived from a middle-aged man who had been exposed to COVID-19. The chain has TRBV23-1 and TRBJ2-7; D may be TRBD1 (5 bases). TRBV23-1 counts as an open reading frame of uncertain function. The CDR3 protein is CASIGDYEQYF. CDR3 coding DNA: TGCGCCAGCATAGGGGACTACGAGCAGTACTTC.